This T cell receptor (beta chain) was observed in a study of neurological immune-mediated disorders. Study conclusions and caveats: The expanded clones of different subjects shared no CDR3 amino acid sequences (suggesting private repertoires in all groups).

On this clonotype itself: Its cognate antigen is unknown.

V trimming: 7 bases; J trimming: 3 bases; junction bases outside the gene matches: 9. Per germline, CDR1 MNHEY and CDR2 SVGAGI. The CDR3 consists of 17 residues. MiXCR, run by TCRdb on the 5' RACE reads, gives a single entry per CDR3 protein. The sample has tens of thousands of distinct CDR3 sequences; around 10% are singletons. The sample was PBMCs. The rearrangement uses TRBV6-5 and TRBJ2-2; 12 bases are shared with TRBD2. This sequence originates from a woman aged 25 to 39 with HTLV-1-associated myelopathy (HAM/TSP). In DNA, the CDR3 is TGTGCCAGCAATCGAAATCTAGCGGGGGGGCACACCGGGGAGCTGTTTTTT. It specifies CASNRNLAGGHTGELFF.